These 23 T cell receptor beta chains came from one sample sequenced in a study of T cell changes during pregnancy in multiple sclerosis. Sequenced by immunoSEQ multiplex PCR; TCRdb stores in-frame clones only, minus some. The data show more than 55,000 clones, approximately 94% seen once. The input for sequencing was CD8+ T cells from peripheral blood mononuclear cells, taken after pregnancy. Every receptor here comes from a female donor with multiple sclerosis, enrolled in a pregnancy study.

This chain connects TRBV6-1 to TRBJ2-3; D is perhaps TRBD1 (6 bases). The CDR3 is 15 amino acids. The V end was cut by 9 bases, the J end by 1 base, with 17 bases between. Germline values: CDR1 MNHNS, CDR2 SASEGT. The CDR3 loop is CASFSYRARTDTQYF. CDR3 nucleotide sequence: TGTGCCAGTTTCAGTTACAGGGCCCGCACAGATACGCAGTATTTT.

The chain joins TRBV2 to TRBJ2-7; 14 bases are shared with TRBD2. CDR3 length equals 15 residues. V trimming: 3 bases; J trimming: 4 bases; junction bases outside the gene matches: 2. Germline-derived CDR1 and CDR2 are SNHLY and FYNNEI. The CDR3: CASSEGLAGAYEQYF. The CDR3 DNA reads TGTGCCAGCAGTGAGGGACTAGCGGGAGCTTACGAGCAGTACTTC.

This chain joins TRBV18 and TRBJ1-2; D is possibly TRBD1 (5 bases). V was trimmed by 3 bases and J by 4 bases, leaving 15 bases between them. CDR1 and CDR2 from the germline V gene are KGHSH and LQKENI. The CDR3 has 15 amino acids. The CDR3: CASSPPEGEGYGYTF. CDR3 bases: TGTGCCAGCTCACCCCCGGAAGGGGAAGGCTATGGCTACACCTTC. Using reference TRBV18 and TRBJ1-2 for the parts outside the CDR3, the full variable domain is NAGVMQNPRHLVRRRGQEARLRCSPMKGHSHVYWYRQLPEEGLKFMVYLQKENIIDESGMPKERFSAEFPKEGPSILRIQQVVRGDSAAYFCASSPPEGEGYGYTFGSGTRLTVV.

The V call is TRBV7-6, the J call TRBJ1-1; possibly TRBD1 for D (5 bases). Deletions cut 1 base from V and 10 bases from J, with 19 bases between. Germline CDR1 is SGHVS and CDR2 is FNYEAQ. The CDR3 totals 15 residues. For the CDR3, the DNA is TGTGCCAGCAGCTTAGGATCGAACGTAGCCCAGGGAGCTTTCTTT. This sequence encodes CASSLGSNVAQGAFF.

The chain uses TRBV7-9 and TRBJ2-1; TRBD2 agrees at 7 bases. The CDR3 runs 16 residues. Unmatched junction bases numbered 9, after V lost 4 bases and J lost 3 bases. Per germline, CDR1 SEHNR and CDR2 FQNEAQ (reference sequence). The CDR3, as DNA: TGTGCCAGCAGCTCCCCGTGGGCGGGGGACTACAATGAGCAGTTCTTC. It translates to CASSSPWAGDYNEQFF.

The chain joins TRBV7-9 to TRBJ2-7, with a weak D call TRBD2 (5 bases). With 4 bases removed from V and 4 bases from J, the gap between germline ends came to 11 bases. Germline V gene sequence: CDR1 SEHNR, CDR2 FQNEAQ (reference sequence). This CDR3 contains 13 residues. The CDR3 is CASSSTGKYEQYF. The CDR3 DNA reads TGTGCCAGCAGCTCAACCGGGAAATACGAGCAGTACTTC.

This sequence joins TRBV9 and TRBJ1-2, with no clear D. The CDR3 extends over 15 amino acids. Trimming took off 2 bases at V and 4 bases at J, with 15 bases between the two ends. Per the germline V gene, CDR1 is SGDLS and CDR2 is YYNGEE. CDR3 in amino acids: CASSVSGGEGYGYTF. Here the CDR3 DNA reads TGTGCCAGCAGCGTTAGCGGCGGGGAAGGCTATGGCTACACCTTC.

V gene TRBV5-6 combines with J gene TRBJ1-2; D gene unclear. Looked up from germline, CDR1 is SGHDT and CDR2 is YYEEEE. The V and J ends lost 2 bases and 1 base respectively, with 18 bases between them. The CDR3 has 17 amino acids. In nucleotides, the CDR3 is TGTGCCAGCAGCTTTTCTGTGAGAGGGCTCGTTAACTATGGCTACACCTTC. Translated: CASSFSVRGLVNYGYTF. Variable domain in full (rest from reference TRBV5-6 and TRBJ1-2): DAGVTQSPTHLIKTRGQQVTLRCSPKSGHDTVSWYQQALGQGPQFIFQYYEEEERQRGNFPDRFSGHQFPNYSSELNVNALLLGDSALYLCASSFSVRGLVNYGYTFGSGTRLTVV.

The gene calls are TRBV7-9 and TRBJ2-5; perhaps TRBD2 as D (6 bases). Trimming left V 5 bases short and J 4 bases short, with 8 bases between. The CDR3 totals 12 residues. The germline CDR1 and CDR2 sequences are SEHNR and FQNEAQ (reference sequence). For the CDR3, the DNA is TGTGCCAGCAGCCCGCGGGGAGAGACCCAGTACTTC. It translates to CASSPRGETQYF.

The chain has TRBV7-7 and TRBJ2-1; no clear D gene. The CDR3 is 13 amino acids. Germline CDR1 and CDR2: SSHAT and FNYEAQ (reference sequence). V shed 1 base and J shed 4 bases, with 5 bases lying between them. CDR3 nucleotides: TGTGCCAGCAGCTTAGAACGGTACAATGAGCAGTTCTTC. Amino acids: CASSLERYNEQFF.

This chain connects TRBV14 to TRBJ2-1; TRBD2 matches at 9 bases. The CDR3 is 16 amino acids. The germline V gene encodes CDR1 SGHDN and CDR2 FVKESK. Trimming at V came to 3 bases and at J to 2 bases, leaving 5 bases not matched to a gene. DNA for the CDR3: TGTGCCAGCAGCCAGGGGGGACTAGCTCCCTACAATGAGCAGTTCTTC. This codes for CASSQGGLAPYNEQFF.

This clone was observed a single time. This chain links TRBV6-5 with TRBJ2-7; the D gene is possibly TRBD2 (7 bases). The CDR3 is 14 residues long. V gave up 4 bases and J gave up 3 bases, with 13 bases separating them. CDR1 is MNHEY, CDR2 SVGAGI, per germline. For the CDR3, the DNA is TGTGCCAGCAGTTCCGGGGGCGGGAGCTACGAGCAGTACTTC. Translated, it gives CASSSGGGSYEQYF.

V is TRBV6-5 and J is TRBJ2-1; 9 positions agree with TRBD1. This CDR3 is 15 amino acids long. The ends lost 2 bases at V and 6 bases at J; junction bases unmatched: 5. Germline CDR1 reads MNHEY; CDR2 reads SVGAGI. CDR3 loop: CASSYTGQGTNEQFF. The CDR3, as DNA: TGTGCCAGCAGTTACACGGGACAGGGTACCAATGAGCAGTTCTTC.

This clone was counted once. This sample includes further DNA sequences coding for the same CDR3. J is TRBJ2-5 and V is TRBV5-1, with TRBD2 as a possible D gene (6 bases). Trimming shortened V by 0 bases and J by 2 bases, and 8 bases separated the two germline ends. Germline V CDR1 and CDR2: SGHRS, YFSETQ. This CDR3 is built from 14 residues. The CDR3 sequence: CASSLAGAQETQYF. Here the CDR3 DNA reads TGCGCCAGCAGCTTGGCGGGAGCGCAAGAGACCCAGTACTTC.

The V call is TRBV5-1, the J call TRBJ2-7, with D hard to call. With 1 base removed from V and 7 bases from J, the gap between germline ends came to 12 bases. Germline loops: CDR1 SGHRS, CDR2 YFSETQ. CDR3 length: 13 residues. CDR3 protein: CASSLLDIGEQYF. The CDR3, as DNA: TGCGCCAGCAGCTTGTTGGATATCGGGGAGCAGTACTTC.

The chain is built from TRBV27 and TRBJ2-7, with TRBD2 matching over 9 bases. The CDR3 contains 14 residues. J lost 12 bases, V lost 0 bases, and 9 bases had no gene match. Germline V gives CDR1 MNHEY, CDR2 SMNVEV (reference sequence). This chain's CDR3 is CASSLSTAGGPRYF. In nucleotides, the CDR3 is TGTGCCAGCAGTTTATCGACGGCGGGAGGGCCTCGGTACTTC.

This clone was detected once. This chain joins TRBV9 and TRBJ2-7; D may be TRBD1 (6 bases). The CDR3 covers 14 residues. CDR1 is SGDLS and CDR2 is YYNGEE in the germline V gene. With 0 bases removed from V and 5 bases from J, the gap between germline ends came to 12 bases. The CDR3 loop is CASSVADSKNEQYF. The CDR3 DNA reads as TGTGCCAGCAGCGTAGCGGACAGTAAGAACGAGCAGTACTTC.

V and J are TRBV9 and TRBJ2-7, with 7 nucleotides matching TRBD1. Germline assignment: CDR1 SGDLS and CDR2 YYNGEE. The V segment lost 1 base and the J segment 3 bases; nucleotides outside the gene matches: 7. CDR3 length: 15 residues. CDR3 in amino acids: CASSVFETGIYEQYF. CDR3 nucleotide sequence: TGTGCCAGCAGCGTATTCGAGACAGGGATCTACGAGCAGTACTTC.

CDR3 in DNA: TGTGCCAGTAGTACCGACAGGAACACCGGGGAGCTGTTTTTT. Its protein is CASSTDRNTGELFF. The chain couples TRBV19 to TRBJ2-2, with D possibly matching TRBD1 (5 bases). Germline assignment: CDR1 LNHDA and CDR2 SQIVND (reference sequence). The CDR3 covers 14 residues. Trimming removed 4 bases at V and 1 base at J, with 7 bases between.

The chain recombines TRBV25-1 with TRBJ2-1; 8 bases align to TRBD2. V lost 5 bases, J lost 4 bases, and 1 base stayed unmatched. From germline, CDR1 is MGHDK and CDR2 SYGVNS. The CDR3 sequence is 13 residues long. CDR3 region: CASSRGGYNEQFF. In nucleotides, the CDR3 is TGTGCCAGCAGTCGCGGGGGGTACAATGAGCAGTTCTTC.

Written as DNA, the CDR3 is TGTGCCACCAGCAGAGATCGGGGAGGGGGAGGCTATGGCTACACCTTC. It is translated as CATSRDRGGGGYGYTF. The chain uses TRBV15 and TRBJ1-2, with D maybe TRBD1 (6 bases). CDR1 is LNHNV, CDR2 YYDKDF, per germline (reference sequence). CDR3 length: 16 residues. V lost 0 bases and J 4 bases, leaving 15 bases between the germline ends.

This CDR3 is CASSLGENEQYF. The CDR3 DNA follows: TGTGCCAGCAGTTTAGGAGAAAACGAGCAGTACTTC. This chain connects TRBV28 to TRBJ2-7; D ambiguous. Trimming removed 2 bases at V and 5 bases at J, with 7 bases between. The CDR3 is 12 amino acids. Germline lookup yields CDR1 MDHEN and CDR2 SYDVKM.

This chain connects TRBV5-1 to TRBJ2-2; D remains unclear. Germline CDR1 and CDR2: SGHRS and YFSETQ. V shed 4 bases and J shed 7 bases, with 23 bases lying between them. The CDR3 runs to 17 residues. CDR3 region: CASSQNRPTKRNGELFF. The CDR3 nucleotides read TGCGCCAGCAGCCAGAACAGACCGACAAAACGGAACGGGGAGCTGTTTTTT. The variable domain in full, with the rest retrieved from reference TRBV5-1 and TRBJ2-2, is KAGVTQTPRYLIKTRGQQVTLSCSPISGHRSVSWYQQTPGQGLQFLFEYFSETQRNKGNFPGRFSGRQFSNSRSEMNVSTLELGDSALYLCASSQNRPTKRNGELFFGEGSRLTVL.